Sequencing of this T cell receptor (beta chain) was carried out in a study of blood T cell repertoires in COVID-19. The CDR3 sequence is 15 residues long. The V and J ends lost 9 bases and 1 base, in that order; junction bases with no gene match: 13. Germline V gene lookup returns CDR1 SGHRS and CDR2 YFSETQ. Assay used: immunoSEQ multiplex PCR; TCRdb lists only in-frame clones, some missing. The sample includes 140,000 to 150,000 clones, approximately 90% of them seen just once. J is TRBJ2-7 and V is TRBV5-1; TRBD2 aligns across 7 bases. This clonotype was sampled from a man in his sixties with active or convalescent COVID-19. The material sequenced was peripheral blood. This CDR3 is CATMQGGEGSYEQYF. The CDR3, as DNA: TGCGCCACCATGCAGGGCGGGGAGGGTTCCTACGAGCAGTACTTC.